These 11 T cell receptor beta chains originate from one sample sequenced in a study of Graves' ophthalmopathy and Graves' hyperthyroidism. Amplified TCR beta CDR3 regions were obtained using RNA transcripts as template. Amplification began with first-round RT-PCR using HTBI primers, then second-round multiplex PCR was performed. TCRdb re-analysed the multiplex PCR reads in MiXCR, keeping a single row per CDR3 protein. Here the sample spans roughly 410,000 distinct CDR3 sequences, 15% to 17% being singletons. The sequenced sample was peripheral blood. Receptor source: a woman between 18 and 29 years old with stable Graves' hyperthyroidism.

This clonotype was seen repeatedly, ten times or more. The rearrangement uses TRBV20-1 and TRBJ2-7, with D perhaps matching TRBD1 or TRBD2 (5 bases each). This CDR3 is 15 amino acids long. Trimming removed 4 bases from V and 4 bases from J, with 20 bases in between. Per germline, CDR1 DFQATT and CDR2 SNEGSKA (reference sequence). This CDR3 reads CSATSEGPTGYEQYF. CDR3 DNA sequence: TGCAGTGCTACATCCGAGGGGCCGACGGGTTACGAGCAGTACTTC.

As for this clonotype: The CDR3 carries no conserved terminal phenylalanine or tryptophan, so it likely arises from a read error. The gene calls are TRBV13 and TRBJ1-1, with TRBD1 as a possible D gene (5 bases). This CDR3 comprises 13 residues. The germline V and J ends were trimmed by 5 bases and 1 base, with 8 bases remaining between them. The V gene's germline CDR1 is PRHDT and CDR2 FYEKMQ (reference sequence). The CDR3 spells CASSRGQNTEAFL. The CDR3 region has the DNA TGTGCCAGCAGCCGCGGACAGAACACTGAAGCTTTCTTG.

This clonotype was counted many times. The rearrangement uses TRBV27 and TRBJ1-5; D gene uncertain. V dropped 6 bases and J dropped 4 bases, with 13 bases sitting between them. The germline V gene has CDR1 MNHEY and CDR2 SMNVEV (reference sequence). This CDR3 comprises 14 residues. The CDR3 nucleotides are TGTGCCAGCAGGAAGACTGGGTCAAATCAGCCCCAGCATTTT. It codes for CASRKTGSNQPQHF.

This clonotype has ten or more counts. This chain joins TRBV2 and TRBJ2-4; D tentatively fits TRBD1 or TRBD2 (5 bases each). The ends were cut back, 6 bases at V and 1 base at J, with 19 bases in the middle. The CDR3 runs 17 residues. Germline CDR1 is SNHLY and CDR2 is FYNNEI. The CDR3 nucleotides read TGTGCCAGCAGGAGGGGATCAGGGAGTGGGGCCAAAAACATTCAGTACTTC. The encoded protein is CASRRGSGSGAKNIQYF.

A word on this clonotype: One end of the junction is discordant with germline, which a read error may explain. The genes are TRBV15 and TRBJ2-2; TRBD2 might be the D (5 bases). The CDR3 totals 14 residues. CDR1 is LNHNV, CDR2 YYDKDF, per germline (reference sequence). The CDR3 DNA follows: TGTGCCACCAGCAGGGTGGGAGTTACCGGGGAGCTGTGTTTT. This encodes CATSRVGVTGELCF. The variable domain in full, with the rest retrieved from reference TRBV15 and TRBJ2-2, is DAMVIQNPRYQVTQFGKPVTLSCSQTLNHNVMYWYQQKSSQAPKLLFHYYDKDFNNEADTPDNFQSRRPNTSFCFLDIRSPGLGDTAMYLCATSRVGVTGELCFGEGSRLTVL.

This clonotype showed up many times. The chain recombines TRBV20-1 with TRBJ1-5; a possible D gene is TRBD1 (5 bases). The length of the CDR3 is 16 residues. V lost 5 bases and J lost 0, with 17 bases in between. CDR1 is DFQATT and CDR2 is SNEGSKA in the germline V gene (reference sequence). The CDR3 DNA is TGCAGTGCTTCCAGGTCAGGGAACCGTAGCAATCAGCCCCAGCATTTT. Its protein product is CSASRSGNRSNQPQHF.

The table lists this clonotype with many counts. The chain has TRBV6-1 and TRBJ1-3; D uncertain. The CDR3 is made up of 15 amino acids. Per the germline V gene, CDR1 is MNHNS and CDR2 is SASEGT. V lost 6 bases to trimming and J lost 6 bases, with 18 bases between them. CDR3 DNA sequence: TGTGCCAGCAGAGCGTACACCCCCCAGGAAAACACCATATATTTT. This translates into CASRAYTPQENTIYF.

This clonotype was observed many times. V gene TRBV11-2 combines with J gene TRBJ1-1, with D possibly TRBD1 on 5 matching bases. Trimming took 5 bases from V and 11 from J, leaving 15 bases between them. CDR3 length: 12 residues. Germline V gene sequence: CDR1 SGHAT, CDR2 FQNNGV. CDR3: CASSTGTPGAFF. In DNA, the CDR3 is TGTGCCAGCAGCACCGGGACCCCTGGGGCTTTCTTT. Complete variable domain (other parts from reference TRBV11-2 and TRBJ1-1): EAGVAQSPRYKIIEKRQSVAFWCNPISGHATLYWYQQILGQGPKLLIQFQNNGVVDDSQLPKDRFSAERLKGVDSTLKIQPAKLEDSAVYLCASSTGTPGAFFGQGTRLTVV.

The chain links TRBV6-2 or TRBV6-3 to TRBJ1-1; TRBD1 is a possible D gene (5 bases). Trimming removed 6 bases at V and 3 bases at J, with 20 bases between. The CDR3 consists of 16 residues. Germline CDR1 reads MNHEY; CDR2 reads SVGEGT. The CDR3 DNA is TGTGCCAGCAGCATTGCCCCCGGGGCCCGAGACACTGAAGCTTTCTTT. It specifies CASSIAPGARDTEAFF.

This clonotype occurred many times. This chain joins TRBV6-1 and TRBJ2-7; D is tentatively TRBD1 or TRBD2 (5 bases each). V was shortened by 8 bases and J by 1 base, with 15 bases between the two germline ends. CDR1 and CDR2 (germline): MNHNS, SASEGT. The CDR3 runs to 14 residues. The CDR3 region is CASGWDGNSYEQYF. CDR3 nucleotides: TGTGCCAGCGGGTGGGACGGAAATTCCTACGAGCAGTACTTC.

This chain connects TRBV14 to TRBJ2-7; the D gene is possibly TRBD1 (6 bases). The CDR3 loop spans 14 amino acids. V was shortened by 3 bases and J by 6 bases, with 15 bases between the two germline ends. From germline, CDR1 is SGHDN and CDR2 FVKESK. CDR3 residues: CASSQIPGVSEQYF. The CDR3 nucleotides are TGTGCCAGCAGCCAGATTCCAGGGGTCAGCGAGCAGTACTTC.